This entry lists 2 T cell receptor beta chains sequenced from one sample in a study of CD8 T cells in Susac syndrome (dated by TCRdb to about 2019). Library generation was performed with the immunoSEQ multiplex PCR assay. RNA was extracted using the RNeasy kit, and roughly 0.5 to 1 microgram was reverse transcribed with random hexamers. TCRdb trimmed the raw reads at Q25, called clones with MiXCR and kept productive beta chains. Under each unique CDR3 protein, matching rows form one entry showing the most common genes and DNA. Here the sample has 40,000 to 55,000 distinct CDR3 sequences; over 90% occur a single time. The ten biggest clones cover around 0.43% of the sample. The specimen was CD8+ T cells from PBMCs. The receptors were sampled from a human donor in good health.

The rearrangement uses TRBV12-3 or TRBV12-4 and TRBJ2-7; D possibly corresponds to TRBD1 (6 bases). V lost 5 bases, J lost 2 bases, and 16 bases lay in between. The CDR3 has 15 residues. As DNA, the CDR3 is TGTGCCAGCAGTCTCGAGAGGGACACTCCCTACGAGCAGTACTTC. It yields the protein CASSLERDTPYEQYF.

This rearrangement joins TRBV6-6 to TRBJ2-1; D remains ambiguous. Trimming shortened V by 0 bases and J by 2 bases, and 8 bases separated the two germline ends. The germline V gene encodes CDR1 MNHNY and CDR2 SVGAGI (reference sequence). This CDR3 comprises 15 residues. CDR3 in amino acids: CASSYSALAYNEQFF. The CDR3 nucleotides are TGTGCCAGCAGTTACTCGGCACTCGCCTACAATGAGCAGTTCTTC.